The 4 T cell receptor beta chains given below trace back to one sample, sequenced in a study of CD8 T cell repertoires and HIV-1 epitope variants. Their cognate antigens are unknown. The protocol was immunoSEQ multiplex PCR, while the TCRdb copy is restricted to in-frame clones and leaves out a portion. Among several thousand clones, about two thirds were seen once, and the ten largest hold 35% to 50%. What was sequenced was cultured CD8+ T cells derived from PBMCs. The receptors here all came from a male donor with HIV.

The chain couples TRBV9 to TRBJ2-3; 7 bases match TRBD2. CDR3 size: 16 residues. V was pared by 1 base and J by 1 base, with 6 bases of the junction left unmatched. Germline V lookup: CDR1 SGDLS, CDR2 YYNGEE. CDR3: CASSVYGGIGTDTQYF. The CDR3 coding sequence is TGTGCCAGCAGCGTATACGGGGGGATTGGCACAGATACGCAGTATTTT.

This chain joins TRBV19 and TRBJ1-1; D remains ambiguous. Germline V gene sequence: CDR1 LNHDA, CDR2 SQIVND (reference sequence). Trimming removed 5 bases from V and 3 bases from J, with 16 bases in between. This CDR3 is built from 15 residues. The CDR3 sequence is CASSRALGKDTEAFF. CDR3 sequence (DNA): TGTGCCAGTAGTCGGGCCCTAGGGAAGGACACTGAAGCTTTCTTT.

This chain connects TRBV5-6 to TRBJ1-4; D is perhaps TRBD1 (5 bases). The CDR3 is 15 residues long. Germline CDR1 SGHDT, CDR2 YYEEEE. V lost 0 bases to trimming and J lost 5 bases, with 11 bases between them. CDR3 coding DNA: TGTGCCAGCAGCTTGGGTACGGGGGGAAATGAAAAACTGTTTTTT. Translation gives CASSLGTGGNEKLFF.

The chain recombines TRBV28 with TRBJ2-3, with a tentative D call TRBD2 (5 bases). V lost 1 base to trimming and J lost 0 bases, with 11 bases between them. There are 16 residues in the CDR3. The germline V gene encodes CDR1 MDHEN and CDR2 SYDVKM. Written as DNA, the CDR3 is TGTGCCAGCAGTTTATACAGCGGTTCTAGCACAGATACGCAGTATTTT. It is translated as CASSLYSGSSTDTQYF.